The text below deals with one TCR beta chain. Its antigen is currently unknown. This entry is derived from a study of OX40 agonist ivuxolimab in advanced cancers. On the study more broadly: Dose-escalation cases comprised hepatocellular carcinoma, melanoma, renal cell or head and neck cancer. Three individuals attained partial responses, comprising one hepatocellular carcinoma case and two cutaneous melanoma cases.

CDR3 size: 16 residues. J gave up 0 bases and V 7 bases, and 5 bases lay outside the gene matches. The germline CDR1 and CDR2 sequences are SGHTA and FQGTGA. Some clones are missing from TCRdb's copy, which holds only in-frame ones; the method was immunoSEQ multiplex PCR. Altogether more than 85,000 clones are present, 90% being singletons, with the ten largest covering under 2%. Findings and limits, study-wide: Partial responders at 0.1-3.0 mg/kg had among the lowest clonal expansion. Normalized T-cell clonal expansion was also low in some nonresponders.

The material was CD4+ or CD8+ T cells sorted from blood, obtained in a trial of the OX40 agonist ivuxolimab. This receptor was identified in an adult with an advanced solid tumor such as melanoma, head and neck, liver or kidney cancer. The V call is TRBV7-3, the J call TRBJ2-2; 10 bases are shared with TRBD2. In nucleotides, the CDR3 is TGTGCCAGCACCCTCACTAGCGGGGCGAACACCGGGGAGCTGTTTTTT. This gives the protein CASTLTSGANTGELFF.